Shown below are 22 T cell receptor beta chains from a single sample sequenced in a study of cytomegalovirus exposure and HLA in healthy donors. It was with 60 Vbeta and 13 Jbeta primers that the PCR ran. Only in-frame clones appear in the TCRdb table, and some are missing; sequencing was by immunoSEQ multiplex PCR. This sample has hundreds of thousands of clones, with about 80% found just once. Sequencing used PBMCs. The receptors here all came from a middle-aged woman in good health and CMV-seronegative.

The chain couples TRBV28 to TRBJ2-1; TRBD2 might be the D (5 bases). CDR1 is MDHEN and CDR2 is SYDVKM in the germline V gene. CDR3 size: 12 residues. V was cut by 2 bases and J by 10 bases, with 9 bases left in between. The CDR3 nucleotides are TGTGCCAGCAGTTTAAAAGCGGACGAGCAGTTCTTC. Its translation is CASSLKADEQFF. The complete variable domain, with remaining parts taken from reference TRBV28 and TRBJ2-1, reads DVKVTQSSRYLVKRTGEKVFLECVQDMDHENMFWYRQDPGLGLRLIYFSYDVKMKEKGDIPEGYSVSREKKERFSLILESASTNQTSMYLCASSLKADEQFFGPGTRLTVL.

Concerning this clone itself: At one of its ends the junction is not consistent with the germline gene, which may arise from a read error. The rearrangement links TRBV7-2 to TRBJ2-5; a possible D gene is TRBD1 (5 bases). The CDR3 has 12 residues. Germline V lookup: CDR1 SGHTA, CDR2 FQGNSA. The CDR3 region has the DNA TGTGCCAACAGCTTGGACATAGAGACCCAGTACTTC. Encoded protein: CANSLDIETQYF.

The V call is TRBV28, the J call TRBJ2-1, with 12 bases aligning to TRBD2. V dropped 1 base and J dropped 10; count of bases not matched to a gene: 5. Germline assignment: CDR1 MDHEN and CDR2 SYDVKM. The CDR3 runs to 15 residues. The CDR3 sequence: CASSLSSGGAKEQFF. The CDR3 DNA follows: TGTGCCAGCAGTTTATCTAGCGGGGGGGCGAAGGAGCAGTTCTTC.

The chain uses TRBV7-2 and TRBJ2-3, with D maybe TRBD1 (6 bases). V was clipped by 5 bases and J by 0 bases, with 12 bases between them. The V gene's germline CDR1 is SGHTA and CDR2 FQGNSA. The CDR3 is made up of 15 amino acids. The CDR3 reads CASSRGQRSTDTQYF. DNA for the CDR3: TGTGCCAGCAGCCGCGGACAGAGAAGCACAGATACGCAGTATTTT. The variable domain in full, completed from reference TRBV7-2 and TRBJ2-3, reads GAGVSQSPSNKVTEKGKDVELRCDPISGHTALYWYRQSLGQGLEFLIYFQGNSAPDKSGLPSDRFSAERTGGSVSTLTIQRTQQEDSAVYLCASSRGQRSTDTQYFGPGTRLTVL.

The V gene is TRBV5-1, the J gene TRBJ2-1, with 11 bases aligning to TRBD2. Germline CDR1 and CDR2: SGHRS and YFSETQ. Trimming removed 4 bases from V and 2 bases from J; junction bases left unmatched: 5. The CDR3 has 16 residues. This CDR3 reads CASSRDSGGAYNEQFF. For the CDR3, the DNA is TGCGCCAGCAGCAGAGATAGCGGGGGGGCCTACAATGAGCAGTTCTTC.

This chain uses TRBV6-4 with TRBJ2-3; 12 positions agree with TRBD2. This CDR3 region has 15 residues. Trimming took 6 bases from V and 4 from J; bases not matched to a gene: 5. Per germline, CDR1 MRHNA and CDR2 SNTAGT. The CDR3 loop reads CASSSLAGGPDTQYF. CDR3 DNA: TGTGCCAGCAGCTCGCTAGCGGGGGGGCCAGATACGCAGTATTTT.

This chain uses TRBV27 with TRBJ2-7; the D gene is possibly TRBD2 (5 bases). Per the germline V gene, CDR1 is MNHEY and CDR2 is SMNVEV (reference sequence). The CDR3 sequence is 14 residues long. V dropped 4 bases and J dropped 2 bases, with 12 bases sitting between them. CDR3: CASSWGSSAYEQYF. The CDR3 coding sequence is TGTGCCAGCAGTTGGGGTAGTAGCGCCTACGAGCAGTACTTC.

The chain couples TRBV11-2 to TRBJ2-7; D remains unclear. V dropped 4 bases and J dropped 0 bases, with 10 bases sitting between them. Germline-derived CDR1 and CDR2 are SGHAT and FQNNGV. This CDR3 is built from 14 residues. The CDR3 is CASSWASVSYEQYF. DNA of the CDR3: TGTGCCAGCAGCTGGGCCTCGGTCTCCTACGAGCAGTACTTC.

This rearrangement joins TRBV4-2 to TRBJ1-4; a possible D gene is TRBD1 (6 bases). Germline V CDR1 and CDR2: LGHNA, YNFKEQ. V dropped 5 bases and J dropped 5 bases, with 18 bases sitting between them. The CDR3 is 16 residues long. The CDR3 loop is CASSFSQTGTNEKLFF. The CDR3 DNA reads TGTGCCAGCAGCTTTTCTCAAACCGGGACAAATGAAAAACTGTTTTTT.

The chain joins TRBV5-8 to TRBJ2-1; 11 bases are shared with TRBD2. V lost 7 bases to trimming and J lost 9 bases; unmatched junction nucleotides: 6. Germline CDR1 is SGHTS and CDR2 is YDEGEE. This CDR3 comprises 13 residues. The CDR3 sequence: CASRLTSGVEQFF. CDR3 sequence (DNA): TGTGCCAGCCGCCTGACTAGCGGGGTTGAGCAGTTCTTC.

The chain combines TRBV25-1 with TRBJ1-1; 7 bases line up with TRBD1. The CDR3 totals 15 residues. V lost 3 bases and J lost 1; bases outside the gene matches: 5. Germline V lookup: CDR1 MGHDK, CDR2 SYGVNS. DNA of the CDR3: TGTGCCAGCAGTGAGTCCGGGACAGCGAACACTGAAGCTTTCTTT. Its translation is CASSESGTANTEAFF.

The V and J genes are TRBV7-2 and TRBJ1-1; tentative D call: TRBD1 (6 bases). This CDR3 is 15 amino acids long. V shed 4 bases and J shed 0 bases, with 12 bases lying between them. The germline CDR1 and CDR2 sequences are SGHTA and FQGNSA. This chain's CDR3 is CASSSKGVVNTEAFF. CDR3 nucleotides: TGTGCCAGCAGCTCTAAGGGGGTTGTGAACACTGAAGCTTTCTTT.

The CDR3 spells CASSLGWEPGANVLTF. The CDR3 DNA follows: TGTGCCAGCAGCCTTGGTTGGGAGCCTGGGGCCAACGTCCTGACTTTC. The rearrangement uses TRBV11-2 and TRBJ2-6; maybe TRBD2 (5 bases). CDR1 and CDR2 (germline): SGHAT, FQNNGV. The CDR3 spans 16 residues. The V and J ends lost 5 bases and 2 bases respectively, with 13 bases between them. Together with reference TRBV11-2 and TRBJ2-6, the CDR3 gives the full variable domain: EAGVAQSPRYKIIEKRQSVAFWCNPISGHATLYWYQQILGQGPKLLIQFQNNGVVDDSQLPKDRFSAERLKGVDSTLKIQPAKLEDSAVYLCASSLGWEPGANVLTFGAGSRLTVL.

The gene calls are TRBV7-3 and TRBJ2-5, with D unresolved. The CDR3 runs to 13 residues. Germline V gene data show CDR1 as SGHTA and CDR2 as FQGTGA. V was shortened by 2 bases and J by 2 bases, with 6 bases between the two germline ends. The CDR3 DNA reads TGTGCCAGCAGCTTAGCGAAACAAGAGACCCAGTACTTC. Translating it yields CASSLAKQETQYF.

V gene TRBV9 combines with J gene TRBJ1-3; TRBD1 agrees at 7 bases. In germline, CDR1 is SGDLS, CDR2 YYNGEE. The CDR3 is made up of 13 amino acids. With 3 bases clipped from V and 5 bases from J, the junction kept 2 bases outside the gene matches. The CDR3, as DNA: TGTGCCAGCAGCGCGGGACAGAGAAACACCATATATTTT. It codes for CASSAGQRNTIYF.

To note about this clone: A junction boundary mismatches the germline segment, possibly from a read error. CDR3 loop: CTSSFHRGASTEAFF. CDR3 bases: TGTACCAGCAGCTTCCACAGGGGCGCGAGCACTGAAGCTTTCTTT. The chain links TRBV11-3 to TRBJ1-1; 7 bases agree with TRBD1. Germline loops: CDR1 SGHNT, CDR2 YENEEA. The CDR3 totals 15 residues.

This chain joins TRBV29-1 and TRBJ2-2, with D maybe TRBD1 (6 bases). V gave up 3 bases and J gave up 2 bases, with 7 bases separating them. Germline CDR1 reads SQVTM; CDR2 reads ANQGSEA. The CDR3 is made up of 13 amino acids. The CDR3 spells CSVDRGNTGELFF. CDR3 in DNA: TGCAGCGTTGACAGGGGTAACACCGGGGAGCTGTTTTTT.

The CDR3 bases are TGCGCCAGCAGCTTGGCTGGACAGGGGACTACCCAAGAGACCCAGTACTTC. This translates into CASSLAGQGTTQETQYF. V and J are TRBV5-1 and TRBJ2-5, with TRBD1 matching over 9 bases. Germline lookup yields CDR1 SGHRS and CDR2 YFSETQ. Germline trimming cut 0 bases from V and 1 base from J; bases unmatched to any gene: 7. This CDR3 comprises 17 residues.

The chain couples TRBV14 to TRBJ2-2, with D unresolved. V was shortened by 0 bases and J by 4 bases, with 3 bases between the two germline ends. The CDR3 covers 13 residues. Germline assignment: CDR1 SGHDN and CDR2 FVKESK. The CDR3 loop is CASSQDFTGELFF. As DNA, the CDR3 is TGTGCCAGCAGCCAAGACTTCACCGGGGAGCTGTTTTTT.

The V gene is TRBV4-1, the J gene TRBJ2-5, with no clear D. V was clipped by 3 bases and J by 11 bases, with 22 bases between them. Germline-derived CDR1 and CDR2 are MGHRA and YSYEKL. The CDR3 consists of 15 residues. In nucleotides, the CDR3 is TGCGCCAGCAGCCAGGAACCCGCCCGGGTAGAGGAGCAGTACTTC. This gives the protein CASSQEPARVEEQYF.

This chain uses TRBV5-5 with TRBJ1-2; D perhaps matches TRBD1 (6 bases). The V and J ends lost 1 base and 6 bases respectively, with 13 bases between them. CDR1 and CDR2 (germline): SGHKS, YYEKEE (reference sequence). The CDR3 sequence is 14 residues long. As DNA, the CDR3 is TGTGCCAGCAGCTTGACACCCTCAGGGGATGGCTACACCTTC. It translates to CASSLTPSGDGYTF.

In nucleotides, the CDR3 is TGTGCCAGCAGCCAAAGAGGGGGCAGGGTCGATTCACCCCTCCACTTT. It codes for CASSQRGGRVDSPLHF. The chain joins TRBV14 to TRBJ1-6; TRBD1 matches at 7 bases. The CDR3 runs to 16 residues. Germline V CDR1 and CDR2: SGHDN, FVKESK. Trimming at V came to 2 bases and at J to 8 bases, leaving 9 bases not matched to a gene.